Reported below is one TCR beta chain. The entry originates in a study of CD8 T cells in Susac syndrome. cDNA came from about 0.5 to 1 ug RNA primed by random hexamers. TCRdb re-analysed the immunoSEQ multiplex PCR reads in MiXCR, keeping a single row per CDR3 protein. This table has tens of thousands of distinct CDR3 sequences, 94% appearing once. There are 12 residues in the CDR3. The V gene lost 4 bases and the J gene lost 7 bases, with 11 bases spanning the gap. The germline V gene encodes CDR1 PRHDT and CDR2 FYEKMQ (reference sequence). The genes are TRBV13 and TRBJ2-7; a possible D gene is TRBD2 (5 bases). The sample comprised CD8+ T cells from PBMCs. The sequence was collected from a human donor in good health. Written as DNA, the CDR3 is TGTGCCAGCAGCTCCCCGTGGAGGGAGCAGTACTTC. Translation: CASSSPWREQYF.